This T cell receptor beta chain was recovered during a study of early T cells in non-severe SARS-CoV-2 infection. TCRdb re-derived calls from the 5' RACE reads in MiXCR, one entry per CDR3 protein. The sample holds fewer than 130,000 distinct CDR3 sequences, roughly 12% seen once. In its sample, this clonotype was seen a few times. Trimming pared 5 bases from V and 2 bases from J, leaving 15 bases between. Germline V lookup: CDR1 SEHNR, CDR2 FQNEAQ (reference sequence). The CDR3 runs to 15 residues. The sequenced sample was whole blood, obtained at baseline. The clonotype comes from an adult who was a healthcare worker with PCR-confirmed SARS-CoV-2 infection or an uninfected control (not recorded which). The rearrangement joins TRBV7-9 to TRBJ1-1, with D maybe TRBD1 (5 bases). The CDR3 loop is CASSAVAGLNTEAFF. CDR3 bases: TGTGCCAGCAGCGCTGTGGCAGGGCTAAACACTGAAGCTTTCTTT.